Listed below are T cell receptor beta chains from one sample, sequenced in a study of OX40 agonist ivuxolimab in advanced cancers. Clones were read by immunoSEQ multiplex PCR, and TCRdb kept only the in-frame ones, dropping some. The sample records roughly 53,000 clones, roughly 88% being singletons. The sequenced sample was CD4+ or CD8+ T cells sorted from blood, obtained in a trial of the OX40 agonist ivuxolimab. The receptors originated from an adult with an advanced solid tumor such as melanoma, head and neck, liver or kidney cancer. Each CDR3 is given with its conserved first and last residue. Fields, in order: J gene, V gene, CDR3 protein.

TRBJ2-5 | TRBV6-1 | CASSEAPRVETQYF
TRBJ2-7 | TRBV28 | CASSFPGTVYEQYF
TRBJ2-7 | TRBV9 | CASSADIAGAPYEQYF
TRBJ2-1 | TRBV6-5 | CATQPGTGINEQFF
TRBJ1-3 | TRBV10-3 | CAIIPQGASGNTIYF
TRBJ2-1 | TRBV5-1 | CASQTGTLYNEQFF
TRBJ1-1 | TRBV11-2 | CASSWDSSNTEAFF
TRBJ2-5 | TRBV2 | CATRGVAYQETQYF
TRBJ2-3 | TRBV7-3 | CASSPGQSTDTQYF
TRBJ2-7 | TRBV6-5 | CASSYSTGYYEQYF
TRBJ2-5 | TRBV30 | CAWSPLQETQYF
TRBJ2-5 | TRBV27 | CASSLLARGQRETQYF
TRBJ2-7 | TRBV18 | CASSQGGSAYEQYF
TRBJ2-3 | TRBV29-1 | CSVEREANTQYF
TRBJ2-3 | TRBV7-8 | CASRPDRMSADTQYF
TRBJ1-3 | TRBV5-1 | CASSPGIFGDTIYF
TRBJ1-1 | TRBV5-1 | CASSHGTSNTEAFF
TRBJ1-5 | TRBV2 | CASSELGRGSNQPQHF
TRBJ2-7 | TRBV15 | CATRPTGVIEQYF
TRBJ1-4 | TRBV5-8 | CASSFDRGRGKLFF
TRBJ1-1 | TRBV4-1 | CASSSQGAKRNTEAFF
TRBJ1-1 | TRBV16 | CASSQQQQNTEAFF
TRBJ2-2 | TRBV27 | CASSLIDTGELFF
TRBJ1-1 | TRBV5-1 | CASSPGPAIGAEAFF
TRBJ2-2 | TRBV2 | CASSSSDTGELFF
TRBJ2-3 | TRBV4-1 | CASSQEGGRGDTQYF